The T cell receptor (beta chain) described here comes from a study of T-cell reconstitution after alpha-beta-depleted transplantation in children (dated by TCRdb to the mid-2010s). Broadly, across the study: Using TCR repertoire profiling, the study followed T-cell immune reconstitution in a quantitative way in children after TCRalphabeta/CD19-depleted allogeneic hematopoietic cell transplantation.

Comments on this clonotype: Its antigen is not yet known. It has no much larger one-base neighbor in the sample; base qualities were not kept.

The library was generated by PCR. TCRdb records Illumina HiSeq 2500 as the sequencer. To normalize quantification of the TCRbeta repertoire, the TCR libraries were built with molecular barcoding that relied on unique molecular identifiers. TCRdb cleaned the public reads at Q25 with fastp, built clones with MiXCR and kept in-frame beta chains. All rows with the same CDR3 protein become a single entry with the most common DNA and genes. This sample lists nearly 550,000 distinct CDR3 sequences; around 17% were detected once. The top ten constitute 2.5% to 4% of the sample. The CDR3 has 14 amino acids, counting the end cysteine and phenylalanine. Only the CDR3 DNA stays, 42 bases, in frame from base 1. The V and J ends are trimmed by 0 bases and 3 bases, leaving 12 bases between them. CDR1 and CDR2, looked up from the germline V gene (reference sequence), are DFQATT and SNEGSKA.

Here the chain combines TRBV20-1 and TRBJ2-7, with no confident D gene call. This sample comprised PBMCs from the stem cell graft donor, obtained from the stem cell graft. This sequence was found in a human donor who donated a stem cell graft to a child with acute lymphoblastic leukemia. The DNA reads TGCAGTGCTAGAGATCGTGGAAGGATCTACGAGCAGTACTTC. Its product reads: CSARDRGRIYEQYF.